This is a list of T cell receptor beta chains from one sample in a study of T-cell reconstitution after alpha-beta-depleted transplantation in children. Each CDR3 protein gets one entry after TCRdb re-called the PCR reads with MiXCR. The sample consists of about 440,000 distinct CDR3 sequences, over 40% of them appearing once. Sequencing was performed on PBMCs, taken before TCRalphabeta/CD19-depleted stem cell transplant. Receptors originate from a girl aged 2 to 9 with aplastic anemia, due to receive a stem cell transplant. CDR3s include the opening cysteine and the closing phenylalanine or tryptophan. D genes are given only for firm matches. Clone size, where shown, is once, few, many, or a class for clones that have expanded.

TRBJ2-1	NA	TRBD2	TRBV10-3	CAISERSGTVHNEQFF	TGTGCCATCAGTGAGAGGAGCGGGACGGTCCACAATGAGCAGTTCTTC
TRBJ2-1	NA	TRBD2	TRBV7-9	CASSFARAGTREDEQFF	TGTGCCAGCAGCTTCGCGCGAGCGGGAACACGAGAGGATGAGCAGTTCTTC
TRBJ2-1	NA	TRBD2	TRBV20-1	CSEVGLAGEQFF	TGCAGTGAAGTGGGACTAGCAGGGGAGCAGTTCTTC
TRBJ2-5	NA	NA	TRBV19	CASSKGTAEVETQYF	TGTGCCAGTAGTAAGGGGACTGCCGAGGTGGAGACCCAGTACTTC
TRBJ2-1	NA	TRBD1	TRBV29-1	CSHGGTGFYNEQFF	TGCAGCCATGGAGGGACAGGTTTCTACAATGAGCAGTTCTTC
TRBJ1-1	many	NA	TRBV5-1	CASSGTLTEAFF	TGCGCCAGCAGCGGGACCTTGACTGAAGCTTTCTTT
TRBJ2-1	few	TRBD2	TRBV5-8	CASSLGSLAENNEQFF	TGTGCCAGCAGCTTGGGTAGTCTAGCGGAGAACAATGAGCAGTTCTTC
TRBJ1-5	NA	NA	TRBV19	CASTSGNSNQPQHF	TGTGCCAGCACCAGTGGGAATAGCAATCAGCCCCAGCATTTT
TRBJ1-5	NA	NA	TRBV20-1	CSARDSMGNQPQHF	TGCAGTGCTCGGGACTCCATGGGCAATCAGCCCCAGCATTTT
TRBJ2-2	NA	TRBD1	TRBV29-1	CSVEERDRGTGELFF	TGCAGCGTTGAAGAGAGGGACAGGGGCACCGGGGAGCTGTTTTTT
TRBJ2-7	NA	NA	TRBV20-1	CSGRGDRGLNEQYF	TGCAGTGGCAGGGGTGACCGGGGGTTGAACGAGCAGTACTTC
TRBJ1-1	NA	NA	TRBV29-1	CSVVPRNTEAFF	TGCAGCGTTGTGCCTAGGAACACTGAAGCTTTCTTT
TRBJ1-2	NA	NA	TRBV20-1	CSAPKGYTF	TGCAGTGCTCCTAAGGGCTACACCTTC
TRBJ2-3	NA	TRBD2	TRBV30	CAWSMGGRAPTVYF	TGTGCCTGGAGTATGGGCGGGAGGGCGCCGACAGTGTATTTT
TRBJ2-7	many	NA	TRBV11-2	CASSSQQGSYEQYF	TGTGCCAGCAGCTCCCAACAGGGCTCCTACGAGCAGTACTTC
TRBJ2-1	many	NA	TRBV12-3/TRBV12-4	CASSPNRVGGQFF	TGTGCCAGCAGCCCGAACAGGGTTGGAGGGCAGTTCTTC
TRBJ2-3	NA	TRBD2	TRBV20-1	CSADPGLSTDTQYF	TGCAGTGCCGACCCGGGACTAAGCACAGATACGCAGTATTTT
TRBJ2-5	NA	NA	TRBV14	CASSPTGSHQETQYF	TGTGCCAGCAGCCCGACAGGCTCACACCAAGAGACCCAGTACTTC
TRBJ1-1	NA	NA	TRBV12-3/TRBV12-4	CASSFGRPWNTEAFF	TGTGCCAGCAGTTTTGGGCGGCCGTGGAACACTGAAGCTTTCTTT
TRBJ2-5	many	NA	TRBV5-1	CASSLAGGGAMQETQYF	TGCGCCAGCAGCTTGGCCGGTGGCGGGGCGATGCAAGAGACCCAGTACTTC
TRBJ2-7	NA	NA	TRBV30	CAWSVRGSGEQYF	TGTGCCTGGAGTGTTAGGGGGAGTGGCGAGCAGTACTTC
TRBJ2-1	few	TRBD2	TRBV29-1	CSVVSAGASGRGGSYNEQFF	TGCAGCGTTGTTTCCGCTGGGGCTAGCGGGAGGGGGGGGTCCTACAATGAGCAGTTCTTC
TRBJ1-2	NA	NA	TRBV20-1	CSASRQAHGGYTF	TGCAGTGCTAGTCGACAGGCCCACGGTGGCTACACCTTC
TRBJ2-3	many	NA	TRBV7-9	CASSPQSASTDTQYF	TGTGCCAGCAGCCCCCAGAGTGCGAGCACAGATACGCAGTATTTT
TRBJ2-1	NA	NA	TRBV20-1	CSATGTPGPQFF	TGCAGTGCCACCGGGACACCCGGGCCCCAGTTCTTC
TRBJ2-1	few	NA	TRBV14	CASSHYVSSSYNEQFF	TGTGCCAGCAGCCATTACGTCTCTAGCTCCTACAATGAGCAGTTCTTC
TRBJ2-5	NA	NA	TRBV7-2	CASSLTPRPQETQYF	TGTGCCAGCAGCTTAACCCCTAGGCCCCAAGAGACCCAGTACTTC
TRBJ2-7	NA	TRBD1	TRBV6-1	CASRREGAAYEQYF	TGTGCCAGCAGACGCGAGGGGGCCGCCTACGAGCAGTACTTC
TRBJ1-2	few	NA	TRBV30	CAWSVPGPASGYTF	TGTGCCTGGAGTGTACCAGGGCCCGCGTCCGGCTACACCTTC
TRBJ2-5	NA	NA	TRBV5-1	CASSLSVGSKVSQQETQYF	TGCGCCAGCAGCCTCTCCGTTGGTAGTAAGGTCTCCCAGCAAGAGACCCAGTACTTC
TRBJ2-1	few	NA	TRBV7-6	CASSLGGSVEQFF	TGTGCCAGCAGCTTAGGGGGGTCGGTCGAGCAGTTCTTC
TRBJ2-4	many	NA	TRBV28	CASTLRGVAKNIQYF	TGTGCCAGCACCCTGAGGGGCGTAGCCAAAAACATTCAGTACTTC
TRBJ1-4	NA	TRBD1	TRBV6-1	CASSRDRGPEKLFF	TGTGCCAGCAGTAGGGACAGGGGGCCGGAGAAACTGTTTTTT
TRBJ2-7	NA	TRBD2	TRBV6-2/TRBV6-3	CASKRLAEKQYF	TGTGCCAGCAAGCGACTAGCGGAGAAGCAGTACTTC
TRBJ2-2	NA	TRBD1	TRBV7-9	CASSLVTGDLKWELFF	TGTGCCAGCAGCTTAGTGACAGGGGACCTCAAGTGGGAGCTGTTTTTT
TRBJ2-1	many	TRBD2	TRBV20-1	CSARASGGSEQFF	TGCAGTGCTAGGGCTAGCGGGGGTAGTGAGCAGTTCTTC
TRBJ2-3	NA	TRBD2	TRBV19	CASNLAGFEDTQYF	TGTGCCAGTAATCTAGCGGGATTTGAAGATACGCAGTATTTT
TRBJ1-2	few	NA	TRBV5-1	CASSPDLDGYTF	TGCGCCAGCAGCCCGGACCTTGATGGCTACACCTTC
TRBJ2-3	NA	NA	TRBV24-1	CATPMDTQYF	TGTGCCACCCCCATGGATACGCAGTATTTT
TRBJ2-1	NA	TRBD2	TRBV7-8	CASSLAPRDYPYNEQFF	TGTGCCAGCAGCTTAGCACCGCGGGACTACCCTTACAATGAGCAGTTCTTC
TRBJ2-5	NA	NA	TRBV28	CASSSGPEETQYF	TGTGCCAGCAGTTCGGGACCCGAAGAGACCCAGTACTTC
TRBJ2-1	many	NA	TRBV12-5	CASGLVGGNAYNEQFF	TGTGCTAGTGGTTTGGTAGGAGGGAATGCCTACAATGAGCAGTTCTTC
TRBJ2-3	NA	TRBD2	TRBV12-3/TRBV12-4	CASSLTSGSHRYTQYF	TGTGCCAGCAGTTTAACTAGCGGGAGTCACAGATATACGCAGTATTTT
TRBJ2-7	NA	NA	TRBV29-1	CSVQGGTRSYEQYF	TGCAGCGTCCAAGGGGGGACTCGCTCCTACGAGCAGTACTTC
TRBJ2-5	many	NA	TRBV12-3/TRBV12-4	CASSYAGQWETQYF	TGTGCCAGCAGTTATGCCGGGCAATGGGAGACCCAGTACTTC
TRBJ2-7	NA	NA	TRBV2	CASTGLSYEQYF	TGTGCCAGCACCGGGCTCTCCTACGAGCAGTACTTC
TRBJ2-5	few	TRBD1	TRBV5-1	CASSPGTAQMETQYF	TGCGCCAGCAGTCCCGGGACAGCCCAAATGGAGACCCAGTACTTC
TRBJ1-3	NA	NA	TRBV12-3/TRBV12-4	CASSFMDTIYF	TGTGCCAGCAGTTTTATGGACACCATATATTTT
TRBJ2-1	NA	TRBD2	TRBV30	CASQAGGTHNEQFF	TGTGCCTCGCAAGCGGGAGGTACTCACAATGAGCAGTTCTTC
TRBJ2-1	few	NA	TRBV29-1	CSVDAGLVYNEQFF	TGCAGCGTTGACGCGGGCCTAGTCTACAATGAGCAGTTCTTC
TRBJ1-6	many	NA	TRBV5-6	CASSFVVGDYNSPLHF	TGTGCCAGCAGCTTCGTAGTCGGGGATTATAATTCACCCCTCCACTTT
TRBJ1-3	few	TRBD1	TRBV9	CASSVGGGALKGAWGNTIYF	TGTGCCAGCAGCGTAGGAGGGGGCGCATTGAAGGGTGCCTGGGGAAACACCATATATTTT
TRBJ2-7	few	TRBD2	TRBV7-9	CASSGSGRGYEQYF	TGTGCCAGCAGCGGGAGCGGGAGAGGCTACGAGCAGTACTTC
TRBJ1-1	few	NA	TRBV7-8	CASSSGQLNTEAFF	TGTGCCAGCAGCTCCGGACAGCTGAACACTGAAGCTTTCTTT
TRBJ2-3	few	TRBD1	TRBV28	CASSQDRVDLGGNTDTQYF	TGTGCCAGCAGTCAGGACAGGGTGGATTTGGGGGGAAACACAGATACGCAGTATTTT
TRBJ2-1	NA	NA	TRBV20-1	CSAPYNEQFF	TGCAGTGCTCCTTACAATGAGCAGTTCTTC
TRBJ2-2	NA	NA	TRBV10-3	CAISAGPSDLDTGELFF	TGTGCCATCAGTGCGGGACCCAGCGATTTGGACACCGGGGAGCTGTTTTTT
TRBJ2-7	few	NA	TRBV18	CASSSGYGTNEQYF	TGTGCCAGCTCATCCGGCTACGGGACCAACGAGCAGTACTTC
TRBJ2-2	many	TRBD1	TRBV9	CASSPSLGDRGGTGELFF	TGTGCCAGCAGCCCCTCCCTTGGGGACAGGGGCGGCACCGGGGAGCTGTTTTTT